These 20 T cell receptor beta chains share one sample of origin, sequenced in a study of T cells in severe cutaneous drug reactions. Bulk and single-cell libraries used iRepertoire multiplex PCR with TCR subtype-specific primers. TCRdb re-called the multiplex PCR reads; every CDR3 protein appears as one record, without DNA. There are 20,000 to 25,000 distinct CDR3 sequences in the sample, with approximately 7.5% held by the top ten. The donors had carbamazepine-induced Stevens-Johnson syndrome or toxic epidermal necrolysis. Sequencing was done on a sample of PBMCs. These receptors were obtained from a human donor with toxic epidermal necrolysis, a severe cutaneous drug reaction.

This rearrangement joins TRBV6-2 or TRBV6-3 to TRBJ2-3. Germline assignment: CDR1 MNHEY and CDR2 SVGEGT. CDR3 length: 16 residues. The CDR3 sequence is CASSYEVGMGTDTQYF.

The rearrangement joins TRBV5-1 to TRBJ2-1; TCRdb returns TRBD2, unconfirmable since there is no DNA. Germline assignment: CDR1 SGHRS and CDR2 YFSETQ. The CDR3 has 14 residues. CDR3 amino acids: CASSIGTSEGEQFF.

V gene TRBV11-2 combines with J gene TRBJ2-7. The CDR3 runs 12 residues. CDR1 is SGHAT, CDR2 FQNNGV, per germline. CDR3 region: CASSFSSYEQYF. The full variable domain, completed using reference TRBV11-2 and TRBJ2-7, is EAGVAQSPRYKIIEKRQSVAFWCNPISGHATLYWYQQILGQGPKLLIQFQNNGVVDDSQLPKDRFSAERLKGVDSTLKIQPAKLEDSAVYLCASSFSSYEQYFGPGTRLTVT.

This chain connects TRBV14 to TRBJ2-7; TCRdb names TRBD2, which stays unverified in the absence of DNA. Germline CDR1 is SGHDN and CDR2 is FVKESK. There are 16 residues in the CDR3. CDR3 sequence reads: CASSQEPGLAVYEQYF.

The V call is TRBV20-1, the J call TRBJ2-7; lacking DNA, the TRBD2 call made by TCRdb goes unchecked. Germline values: CDR1 DFQATT, CDR2 SNEGSKA (reference sequence). The CDR3 spans 14 residues. The CDR3 region is CSAPGLRNSYEQYF.

This clonotype counts as medium-sized (0.01 to 0.1%) by frequency. This chain joins TRBV6-2 or TRBV6-3 and TRBJ2-3; the TCRdb call, TRBD2, lacks DNA for checking. Germline V gene lookup returns CDR1 MNHEY and CDR2 SVGEGT. The CDR3 runs 16 residues. CDR3 loop: CASSYSGGRAEDTQYF.

V is TRBV29-1 and J is TRBJ2-7; the TCRdb call, TRBD1, lacks DNA for checking. The germline CDR1 and CDR2 sequences are SQVTM and ANQGSEA. This CDR3 contains 15 residues. The chain's CDR3 is CSVVRRGHSSGEQYF.

The chain has TRBV9 and TRBJ2-7; the TCRdb call, TRBD1, lacks DNA for checking. Germline values: CDR1 SGDLS, CDR2 YYNGEE. The CDR3 totals 16 residues. The CDR3 sequence: CASSFQSGPPISEQYF.

This sequence joins TRBV29-1 and TRBJ2-7; lacking DNA, the TRBD1 call made by TCRdb goes unchecked. The CDR3 runs to 14 residues. In germline, CDR1 is SQVTM, CDR2 ANQGSEA. This chain's CDR3 is CSVPSQGARDEQYF.

The chain employs TRBV20-1 and TRBJ2-7. CDR1 and CDR2 from the germline V gene are DFQATT and SNEGSKA (reference sequence). This CDR3 region has 12 residues. The CDR3 protein is CSAVRWGSEQYF.

V and J are TRBV9 and TRBJ1-4. There are 13 residues in the CDR3. Germline-derived CDR1 and CDR2 are SGDLS and YYNGEE. The CDR3 loop is CASSRGRDEKLFF.

The CDR3 is CASTPRWGGNQPQHF. The chain has TRBV28 and TRBJ1-5; no DNA is available, so the TRBD1 call from TCRdb remains unchecked. The length of the CDR3 is 15 residues. Germline V lookup: CDR1 MDHEN, CDR2 SYDVKM.

Frequency places this clonotype as medium-sized. The chain joins TRBV7-9 to TRBJ2-1; the TRBD1 assignment by TCRdb is unverifiable without DNA. Germline V gene lookup returns CDR1 SEHNR and CDR2 FQNEAQ (reference sequence). CDR3 size: 13 residues. The CDR3 spells CASSADRGAREFF.

This chain links TRBV7-2 with TRBJ2-7; as DNA is missing, the TRBD1 call by TCRdb cannot be tested. Germline V gene sequence: CDR1 SGHTA, CDR2 FQGNSA. CDR3 length: 14 amino acids. This CDR3 is CASSWTTQGNEQYF.

This chain connects TRBV6-5 to TRBJ2-1; the TCRdb call, TRBD1, lacks DNA for checking. The CDR3 runs to 15 residues. Germline assignment: CDR1 MNHEY and CDR2 SVGAGI. The CDR3 spells CASSRTFSLRGEQFF.

This chain links TRBV12-3 or TRBV12-4 with TRBJ2-3. This CDR3 is built from 11 residues. The CDR3 loop reads CASSWRDTQYF.

This clonotype ranks as medium-sized in terms of frequency. The gene calls are TRBV6-6 and TRBJ2-7. This CDR3 is 14 amino acids long. Per germline, CDR1 MNHNY and CDR2 SVGAGI (reference sequence). The CDR3 spells CASSFRQISYEQYF.

This chain joins TRBV5-5 and TRBJ1-2; no DNA is available, so the TRBD1 call from TCRdb remains unchecked. The CDR3 runs to 14 residues. CDR1 SGHKS and CDR2 YYEKEE come from the germline V gene (reference sequence). CDR3 region: CASSRDGDYYGYTF. Complete variable domain (other parts from reference TRBV5-5 and TRBJ1-2): DAGVTQSPTHLIKTRGQQVTLRCSPISGHKSVSWYQQVLGQGPQFIFQYYEKEERGRGNFPDRFSARQFPNYSSELNVNALLLGDSALYLCASSRDGDYYGYTFGSGTRLTVV.

The chain combines TRBV20-1 with TRBJ1-6; TCRdb outputs TRBD1, but without DNA this stays unchecked. CDR1 is DFQATT, CDR2 SNEGSKA, per germline (reference sequence). The CDR3 loop spans 15 amino acids. The CDR3 loop reads CSAPDGGSYNSPLHF.

The gene calls are TRBV3-1 and TRBJ2-6. Germline CDR1 and CDR2: LGHDT and YNNKEL (reference sequence). The CDR3 extends over 16 amino acids. This CDR3 is CASSPQDSSGANVLTF.